This T cell receptor (beta chain) derives from a study of OX40 agonist ivuxolimab in advanced cancers. Background on the study: Partial responses were achieved by three patients, of whom one had hepatocellular carcinoma and two had cutaneous melanoma.

Findings and caveats of the study: Mean expanded clone counts were higher in CD8+ than CD4+ T cells.

Assay: immunoSEQ multiplex PCR; the TCRdb copy retains only in-frame clones and omits some. The sample yields around 80,000 clones, 85% to 90% seen once. A single count supports this clone. Its target is unknown. Excluded were patients having autoimmune disease history or systemic immunosuppression. The TCR sequence derives from an adult with an advanced solid tumor such as melanoma, head and neck, liver or kidney cancer. The specimen was CD4+ or CD8+ T cells sorted from blood, collected in a trial of the OX40 agonist ivuxolimab.

The CDR3 here is CASSQSERGNYGYTF. The CDR3 bases are TGCGCCAGCAGCCAAAGCGAGAGGGGGAACTATGGCTACACCTTC. The gene calls are TRBV4-3 and TRBJ1-2; the D gene is possibly TRBD1 (6 bases). CDR1 and CDR2 (germline): LGHNA, YSLEER. The CDR3 runs to 15 residues. Trimming left V 2 bases short and J 2 bases short, with 12 bases between.